The source of this T cell receptor beta chain is a study of graft-versus-host responses after intestinal transplantation. Sequencing used immunoSEQ multiplex PCR; TCRdb keeps in-frame clones, though not all of them. The repertoire holds more than 50,000 clones, around 90% seen once, with more than 1.5% in the top ten. Notes on this clone: Antigen unknown.

Study conclusions and caveats: Individuals carrying graft-donor T cell macrochimerism showed high graft-versus-host to host-versus-graft clonal ratios in allografts. Researchers found peak circulating GvH clone levels linked to early post-transplant HvG declines.

This CDR3 is 13 amino acids long. The V gene's germline CDR1 is SGHTA and CDR2 FQGNSA. V was pared by 3 bases and J by 3 bases, with 9 bases between. From the graft tissue, intraepithelial and lamina propria lymphocytes were released through processing. This TCR derives from a human patient who received an intestinal transplant, so some T cells may come from the graft donor. The source material was ileum tissue, sampled 350 to 400 days after transplant. The gene calls are TRBV7-2 and TRBJ2-7; weak D call: TRBD1 (6 bases). CDR3 residues: CASSFGGGYEQYF. CDR3 in DNA: TGTGCCAGCAGCTTTGGGGGCGGCTACGAGCAGTACTTC. The variable domain in full, with the rest retrieved from reference TRBV7-2 and TRBJ2-7, is GAGVSQSPSNKVTEKGKDVELRCDPISGHTALYWYRQSLGQGLEFLIYFQGNSAPDKSGLPSDRFSAERTGGSVSTLTIQRTQQEDSAVYLCASSFGGGYEQYFGPGTRLTVT.